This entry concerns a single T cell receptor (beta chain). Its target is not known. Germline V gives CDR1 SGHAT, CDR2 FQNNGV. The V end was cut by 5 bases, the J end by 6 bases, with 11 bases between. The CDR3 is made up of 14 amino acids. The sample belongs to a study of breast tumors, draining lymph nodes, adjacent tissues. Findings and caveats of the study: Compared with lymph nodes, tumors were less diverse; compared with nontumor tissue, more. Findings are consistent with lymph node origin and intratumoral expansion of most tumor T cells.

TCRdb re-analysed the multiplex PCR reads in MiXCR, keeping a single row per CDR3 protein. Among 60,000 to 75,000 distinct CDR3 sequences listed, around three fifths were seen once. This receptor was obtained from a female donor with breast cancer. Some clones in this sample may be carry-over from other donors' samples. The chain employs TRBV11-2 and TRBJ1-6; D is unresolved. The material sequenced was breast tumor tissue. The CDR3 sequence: CASSPGRPNSPLHF. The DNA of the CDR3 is TGTGCCAGCAGCCCGGGGAGACCTAATTCACCCCTCCACTTT.